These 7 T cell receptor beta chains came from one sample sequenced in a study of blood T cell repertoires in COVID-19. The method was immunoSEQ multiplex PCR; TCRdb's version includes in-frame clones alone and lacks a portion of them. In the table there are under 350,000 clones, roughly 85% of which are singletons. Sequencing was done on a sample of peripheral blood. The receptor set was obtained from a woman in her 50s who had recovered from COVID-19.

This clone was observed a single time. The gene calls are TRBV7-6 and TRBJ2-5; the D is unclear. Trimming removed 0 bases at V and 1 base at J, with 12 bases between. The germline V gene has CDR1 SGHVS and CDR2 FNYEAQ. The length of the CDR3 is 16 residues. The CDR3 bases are TGTGCCAGCAGCTTAGCGGCCAGACACCCCCAAGAGACCCAGTACTTC. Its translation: CASSLAARHPQETQYF. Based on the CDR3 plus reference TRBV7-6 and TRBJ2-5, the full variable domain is GAGVSQSPRYKVTKRGQDVALRCDPISGHVSLYWYRQALGQGPEFLTYFNYEAQQDKSGLPNDRFSAERPEGSISTLTIQRTEQRDSAMYRCASSLAARHPQETQYFGPGTRLLVL.

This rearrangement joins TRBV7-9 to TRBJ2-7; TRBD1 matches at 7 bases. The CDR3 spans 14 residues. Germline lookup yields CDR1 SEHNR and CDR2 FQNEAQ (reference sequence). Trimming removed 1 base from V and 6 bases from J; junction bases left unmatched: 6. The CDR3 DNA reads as TGTGCCAGCAGCTTAGTTCCCGACAGGGCCGAGCAGTACTTC. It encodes CASSLVPDRAEQYF.

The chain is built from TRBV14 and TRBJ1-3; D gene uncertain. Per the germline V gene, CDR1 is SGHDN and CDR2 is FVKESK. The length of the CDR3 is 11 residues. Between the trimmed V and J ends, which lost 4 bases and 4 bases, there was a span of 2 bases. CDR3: CASSPGNTIYF. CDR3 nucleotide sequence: TGTGCCAGCAGCCCGGGAAACACCATATATTTT. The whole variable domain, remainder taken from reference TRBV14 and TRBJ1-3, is EAGVTQFPSHSVIEKGQTVTLRCDPISGHDNLYWYRRVMGKEIKFLLHFVKESKQDESGMPNNRFLAERTGGTYSTLKVQPAELEDSGVYFCASSPGNTIYFGEGSWLTVV.

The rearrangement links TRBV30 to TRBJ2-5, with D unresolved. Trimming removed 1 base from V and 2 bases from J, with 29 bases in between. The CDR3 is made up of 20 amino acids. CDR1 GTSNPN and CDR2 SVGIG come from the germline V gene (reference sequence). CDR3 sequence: CAWSATPYTNLGSWQETQYF. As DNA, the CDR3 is TGTGCCTGGAGTGCCACGCCTTACACAAACCTAGGATCGTGGCAAGAGACCCAGTACTTC.

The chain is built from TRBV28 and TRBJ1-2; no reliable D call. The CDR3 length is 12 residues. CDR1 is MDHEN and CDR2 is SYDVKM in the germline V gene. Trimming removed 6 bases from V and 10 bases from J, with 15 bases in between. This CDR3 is CASRLVVGVYTF. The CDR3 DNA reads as TGTGCCAGCAGACTAGTCGTCGGAGTCTACACCTTC.

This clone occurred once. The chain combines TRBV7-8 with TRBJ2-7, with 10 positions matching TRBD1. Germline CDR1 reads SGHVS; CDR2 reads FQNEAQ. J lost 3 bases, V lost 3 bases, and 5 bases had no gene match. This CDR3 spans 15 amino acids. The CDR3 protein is CASSFAGTGDYEQYF. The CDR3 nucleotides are TGTGCCAGCAGCTTCGCCGGGACAGGGGACTACGAGCAGTACTTC. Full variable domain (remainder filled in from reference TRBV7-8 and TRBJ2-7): GAGVSQSPRYKVAKRGQDVALRCDPISGHVSLFWYQQALGQGPEFLTYFQNEAQLDKSGLPSDRFFAERPEGSVSTLKIQRTQQEDSAVYLCASSFAGTGDYEQYFGPGTRLTVT.

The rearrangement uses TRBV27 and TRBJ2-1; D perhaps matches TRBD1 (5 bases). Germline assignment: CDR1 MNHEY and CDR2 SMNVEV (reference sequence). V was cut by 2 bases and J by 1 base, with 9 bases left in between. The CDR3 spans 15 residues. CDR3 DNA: TGTGCCAGCAGTTTACAGGGCGAATCCTACAATGAGCAGTTCTTC. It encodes CASSLQGESYNEQFF.